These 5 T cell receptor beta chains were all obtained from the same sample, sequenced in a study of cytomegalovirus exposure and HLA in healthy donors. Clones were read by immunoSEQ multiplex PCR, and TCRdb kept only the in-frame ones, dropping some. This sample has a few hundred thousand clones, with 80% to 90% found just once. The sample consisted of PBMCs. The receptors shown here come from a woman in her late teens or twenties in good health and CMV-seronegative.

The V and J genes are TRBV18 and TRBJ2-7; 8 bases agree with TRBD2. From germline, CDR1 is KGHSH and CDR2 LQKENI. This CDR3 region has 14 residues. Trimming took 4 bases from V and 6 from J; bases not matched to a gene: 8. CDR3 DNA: TGTGCCAGCTCACTGGCCTCAACTAGCGGCGAGCAGTACTTC. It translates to CASSLASTSGEQYF.

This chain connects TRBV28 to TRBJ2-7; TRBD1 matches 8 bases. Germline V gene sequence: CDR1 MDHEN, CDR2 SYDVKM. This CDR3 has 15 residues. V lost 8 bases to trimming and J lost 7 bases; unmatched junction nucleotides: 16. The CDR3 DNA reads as TGTGCCAGCCACCAGAGGCCCGGCAGGGGGCATGAGCAGTACTTC. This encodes CASHQRPGRGHEQYF.

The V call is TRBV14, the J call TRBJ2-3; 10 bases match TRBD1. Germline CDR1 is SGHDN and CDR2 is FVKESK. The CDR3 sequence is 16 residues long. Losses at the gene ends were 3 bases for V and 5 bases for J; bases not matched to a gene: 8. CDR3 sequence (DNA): TGTGCCAGCAGCCAGTGGGACAGGGGCGTTGGAGATACGCAGTATTTT. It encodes CASSQWDRGVGDTQYF.

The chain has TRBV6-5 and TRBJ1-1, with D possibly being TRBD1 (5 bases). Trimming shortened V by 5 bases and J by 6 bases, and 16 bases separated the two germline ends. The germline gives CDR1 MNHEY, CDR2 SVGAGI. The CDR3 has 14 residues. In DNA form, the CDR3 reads TGTGCCAGCAGTACCCCAGGGTTTGGATCTGAAGCTTTCTTT. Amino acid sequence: CASSTPGFGSEAFF.

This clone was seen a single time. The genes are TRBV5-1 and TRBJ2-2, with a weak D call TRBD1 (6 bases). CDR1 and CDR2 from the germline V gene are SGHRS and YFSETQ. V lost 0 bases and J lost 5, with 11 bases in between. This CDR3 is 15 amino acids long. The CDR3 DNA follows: TGCGCCAGCAGCTTGGGACAGGTTTCTACCGGGGAGCTGTTTTTT. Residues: CASSLGQVSTGELFF.